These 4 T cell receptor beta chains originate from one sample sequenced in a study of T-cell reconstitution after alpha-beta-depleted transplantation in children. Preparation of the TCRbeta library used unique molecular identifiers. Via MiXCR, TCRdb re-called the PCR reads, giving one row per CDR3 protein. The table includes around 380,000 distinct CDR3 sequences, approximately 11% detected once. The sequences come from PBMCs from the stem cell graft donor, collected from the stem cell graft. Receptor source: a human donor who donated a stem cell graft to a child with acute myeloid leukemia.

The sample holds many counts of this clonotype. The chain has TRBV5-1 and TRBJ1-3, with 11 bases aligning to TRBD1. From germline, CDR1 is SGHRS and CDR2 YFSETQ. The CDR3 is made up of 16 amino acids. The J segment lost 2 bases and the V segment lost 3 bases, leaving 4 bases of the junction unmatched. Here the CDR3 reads CASSWTGQGAGNTIYF. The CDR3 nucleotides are TGCGCCAGCAGCTGGACGGGACAGGGGGCTGGAAACACCATATATTTT.

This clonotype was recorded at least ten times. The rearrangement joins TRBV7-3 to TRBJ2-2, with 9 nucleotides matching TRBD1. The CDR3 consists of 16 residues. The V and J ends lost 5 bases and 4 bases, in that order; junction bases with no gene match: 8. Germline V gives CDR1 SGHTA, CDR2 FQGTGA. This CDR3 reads CASSQVGQGGTGELFF. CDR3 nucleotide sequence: TGTGCCAGCAGCCAAGTGGGACAGGGAGGCACCGGGGAGCTGTTTTTT.

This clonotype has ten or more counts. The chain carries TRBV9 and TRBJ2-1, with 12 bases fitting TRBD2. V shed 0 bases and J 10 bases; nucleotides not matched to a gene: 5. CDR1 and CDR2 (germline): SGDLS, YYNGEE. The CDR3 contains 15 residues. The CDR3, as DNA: TGTGCCAGCAGCGTAGGACTAGCGGGAGAAAGGGAGCAGTTCTTC. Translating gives CASSVGLAGEREQFF.

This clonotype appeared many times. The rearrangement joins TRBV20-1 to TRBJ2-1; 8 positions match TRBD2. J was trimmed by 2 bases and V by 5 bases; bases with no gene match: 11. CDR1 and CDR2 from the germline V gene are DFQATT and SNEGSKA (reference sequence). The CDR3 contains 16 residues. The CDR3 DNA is TGCAGTGCTCATCACCTTAGCGGGGAAGCCTACAATGAGCAGTTCTTC. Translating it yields CSAHHLSGEAYNEQFF.